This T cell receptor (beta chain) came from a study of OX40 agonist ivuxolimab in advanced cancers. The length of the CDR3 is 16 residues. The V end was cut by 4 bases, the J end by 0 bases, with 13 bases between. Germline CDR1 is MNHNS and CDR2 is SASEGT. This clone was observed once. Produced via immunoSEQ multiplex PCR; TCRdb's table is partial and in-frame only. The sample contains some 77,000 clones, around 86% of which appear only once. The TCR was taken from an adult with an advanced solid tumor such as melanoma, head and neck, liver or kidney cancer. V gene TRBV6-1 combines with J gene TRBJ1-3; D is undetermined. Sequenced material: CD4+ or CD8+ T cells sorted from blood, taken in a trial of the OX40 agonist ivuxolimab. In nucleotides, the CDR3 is TGTGCCAGCAGTGGACCTCGGACGATCTCTGGAAACACCATATATTTT. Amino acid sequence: CASSGPRTISGNTIYF.